Listed below are T cell receptor beta chains from one sample, sequenced in a study of blood T cell repertoires in COVID-19. Libraries were prepared by immunoSEQ multiplex PCR; TCRdb keeps only in-frame clonotypes and omits some of them. The table lists 360,000 or so clones, less than 90% of them singletons. The sample taken for sequencing was PBMCs or T cells enriched from blood (not recorded which). These receptors all come from a woman in her fifties or sixties who had recovered from COVID-19. Each CDR3 is given with its conserved first and last residue. Fields, in order: clone size, J gene, D gene, V gene, CDR3 DNA, CDR3 protein. A D gene is named only where the DNA matches it firmly. Clone size is given for some rows only: seen once, a few or many times, or a class if the clone is expanded.

. TRBJ2-1 . TRBV29-1 TGCAGCGCCCAACTAGTTTTAAATGAGCAGTTCTTC CSAQLVLNEQFF
once TRBJ1-2 . TRBV29-1 TGCAGCGTCAATGTCGACAGAAACTATGGCTACACCTTC CSVNVDRNYGYTF
. TRBJ1-3 TRBD1 TRBV6-1 TGTGCCAGCAGTGGGGCCGGGACAGATCTCTCTGGAAACACCATATATTTT CASSGAGTDLSGNTIYF
. TRBJ2-1 TRBD1 TRBV4-2 TGTGCCAGCAGCCAAGAACCAGCCGGGACAGCCTACAATGAGCAGTTCTTC CASSQEPAGTAYNEQFF
. TRBJ1-1 . TRBV5-5 TGTGCCAGCAGCTTGGGCAGTGAAGCTTTCTTT CASSLGSEAFF
. TRBJ1-3 . TRBV7-2 TGTGCCAGCAGCCTCGACAGCTACTCTGGAAACACCATATATTTT CASSLDSYSGNTIYF
. TRBJ1-2 . TRBV16 TGTGCCAGCAGCCAATCTGGCGGCGGGATAAGCTACACCTTC CASSQSGGGISYTF
. TRBJ1-2 TRBD1 TRBV2 TGTGCCAGCAGTCGCCGGGACAGGGTTGTTGGCTACACCTTC CASSRRDRVVGYTF
. TRBJ1-2 TRBD1 TRBV4-3 TGCGCCAGCAGCCAAGTGCTGGGACAGACGTATGGCTACACCTTC CASSQVLGQTYGYTF
. TRBJ1-2 . TRBV14 TGTGCCAGCAGCCAAGATAGCAAGTATTATGGCTACACCTTC CASSQDSKYYGYTF
few TRBJ2-7 . TRBV29-1 TGCAGCGTTGAAAGGGGGGGGCTTAGCGAGCAGTACTTC CSVERGGLSEQYF
. TRBJ2-1 . TRBV7-9 TGTGCCAGCAGCTTAGGGCTAGCCCCCGGGGGTGAGCAGTTCTTC CASSLGLAPGGEQFF
. TRBJ1-3 . TRBV6-5 TGTGCCAGCAGTCTACGAGCGGGAACTGGAAACACCATATATTTT CASSLRAGTGNTIYF
. TRBJ1-2 . TRBV7-2 TGTGCCAGCAGCTCTCCGGTTGCAAACTATGGCTACACCTTC CASSSPVANYGYTF
. TRBJ1-1 . TRBV25-1 TGTGCCAGCAGCCTCGGGAGGAGGGGCACTGAAGCTTTCTTT CASSLGRRGTEAFF